Sequencing of this T cell receptor (beta chain) was carried out in a study of beta chain features in type 1 diabetes. Study-wide context: Regarding age, gender and cell yields, patients proved similar to healthy donors.

Sequencing targeted expressed TCRB transcripts, as all isolated RNA had been reverse transcribed. Sequenced by immunoSEQ multiplex PCR; TCRdb stores in-frame clones only, minus some. The sample holds under 300,000 clones, 20% seen once. Notes on the study in general: For type 1 diabetes patients, VDJ junctions showed fewer insertions and more deletions. Moderate but significant shortening of TCRB CDR3s was recorded in all four CD4+ subsets from Type 1 diabetes patients.

Germline-derived CDR1 and CDR2 are SNHLY and FYNNEI. J was trimmed by 2 bases and V by 6 bases; bases with no gene match: 9. The CDR3 sequence is 17 residues long. A single heparinised draw of approximately 100 mL on average was taken per donor. CD4+ cells of the naive, central memory, regulatory and stem cell-like memory types were sorted via CD45RO/CCR7/CD25/CD127/CD95/CD27. For this clone: The target antigen is unknown.

This sequence originates from a woman between 40 and 50 years old with type 1 diabetes. The specimen sequenced was naive CD4+ T cells from blood. V gene TRBV2 combines with J gene TRBJ2-1; TRBD2 agrees at 11 bases. The chain's CDR3 is CASRRASGGFTYNEQFF. The CDR3 DNA sequence: TGTGCCAGCAGGAGGGCTAGCGGGGGGTTCACCTACAATGAGCAGTTCTTC.